This is a list of T cell receptor beta chains from one sample in a study of response to subunit inactivated influenza vaccine. TCRdb ran MiXCR on the RT-PCR reads and lists one entry per CDR3 protein. The sample consists of 610,000 or so distinct CDR3 sequences, roughly 15% of them appearing once. Sequenced material: PBMCs from blood, taken 12 days after vaccination. The source of these receptors is a man aged 45 to 65 who received an inactivated influenza vaccine. CDR3s include the opening cysteine and the closing phenylalanine or tryptophan. The D gene is left open where the match is weak. Clone sizes are given selectively: once, few, many, or a class where the clone is expanded.

j_call,clone_size,d_call,v_call,cdr3_aa,cdr3_nt
TRBJ2-1,-,-,TRBV3-1,CASSQSHSYNEQFF,TGTGCCAGCAGCCAAAGTCATTCCTACAATGAGCAGTTCTTC
TRBJ2-1,few,-,TRBV4-3,CASSQDLALPSHEQFF,TGCGCCAGCAGCCAAGATCTGGCTCTCCCGTCCCATGAGCAGTTCTTC
TRBJ2-1,-,TRBD1,TRBV18,CASSPSGQGAYNEQFF,TGTGCCAGCTCACCATCGGGACAGGGGGCCTACAATGAGCAGTTCTTC
TRBJ1-2,-,-,TRBV7-2,CASSLVKGDYGYTF,TGTGCCAGCAGCTTAGTCAAAGGGGACTATGGCTACACCTTC
TRBJ1-3,once,-,TRBV21-1,CASSKGAGTSHTIHF,TGTGCCAGCAGCAAAGGGGCCGGGACATCTCACACCATACATTTT
TRBJ2-5,-,TRBD1,TRBV18,CASSPPMGQQETQYF,TGTGCCAGCTCACCACCGATGGGACAGCAAGAGACCCAGTACTTC
TRBJ2-5,-,-,TRBV20-1,CSARDLGKTQYF,TGCAGTGCTAGAGATCTCGGGAAGACCCAGTACTTC
TRBJ1-2,few,-,TRBV29-1,CSVDDGNYGYTF,TGCAGCGTTGATGACGGAAACTATGGCTACACCTTC
TRBJ1-2,few,TRBD1,TRBV7-3,CASSLIADRGYGYTF,TGTGCCAGCAGCTTAATCGCCGACAGGGGCTATGGCTACACCTTC
TRBJ2-7,few,TRBD1,TRBV7-6,CASSLEDRGLEQYF,TGTGCCAGCAGCTTAGAGGACAGGGGGCTCGAGCAGTACTTC
TRBJ1-1,few,-,TRBV7-8,CASSLASIQYTEAFF,TGTGCCAGCAGCTTAGCGTCGATTCAGTACACTGAAGCTTTCTTT
TRBJ2-4,-,TRBD2,TRBV4-3,CASSQGTSNKNIHYF,TGCGCCAGCAGCCAAGGGACTAGCAATAAAAACATTCACTACTTC
TRBJ1-1,-,-,TRBV25-1,CASSSLQGITEAFF,TGTGCCAGCAGCTCTCTACAGGGAATCACTGAAGCTTTCTTT
TRBJ1-4,-,-,TRBV7-2,CASSLGRQLNEKLFF,TGTGCCAGCAGCTTGGGGAGGCAGCTAAATGAAAAACTGTTTTTT
TRBJ1-1,-,-,TRBV24-1,CATSRAMDTEAFF,TGTGCCACCAGTCGGGCGATGGACACTGAAGCTTTCTTT
TRBJ2-1,few,-,TRBV5-1,CASSLVYGGRDEQFF,TGCGCCAGCAGCTTGGTCTACGGGGGAAGGGATGAGCAGTTCTTC
TRBJ2-1,-,TRBD2,TRBV9,CASSAGGASYNEQFF,TGTGCCAGCAGCGCCGGGGGGGCCTCCTACAATGAGCAGTTCTTC
TRBJ2-7,few,TRBD1,TRBV20-1,CSAPGQGALGEQYF,TGCAGTGCCCCGGGACAGGGGGCTTTGGGTGAGCAGTACTTC
TRBJ1-4,few,-,TRBV30,CAWSVGTAGGGKLFF,TGTGCCTGGAGTGTCGGGACGGCTGGGGGCGGAAAACTGTTTTTT
TRBJ2-1,few,-,TRBV7-8,CASSLVPGDNEQFF,TGTGCCAGCAGCTTAGTTCCAGGGGACAATGAGCAGTTCTTC
TRBJ2-4,few,-,TRBV28,CASSFPQGMAKNIQYF,TGTGCCAGCAGTTTCCCCCAGGGGATGGCCAAAAACATTCAGTACTTC
TRBJ2-5,few,TRBD1,TRBV7-8,CASSFPSGGGETQYF,TGTGCCAGCAGCTTCCCGTCAGGGGGCGGGGAGACCCAGTACTTC
TRBJ2-1,few,-,TRBV7-9,CASGASIEQFF,TGTGCCAGCGGGGCCAGCATTGAGCAGTTCTTC
TRBJ1-2,-,-,TRBV5-1,CASSMDGQGPNYGYTF,TGCGCCAGCAGCATGGATGGCCAGGGTCCTAACTATGGCTACACCTTC
TRBJ2-3,-,TRBD2,TRBV10-3,CAISAVRTSGTDTQYF,TGTGCCATCAGTGCCGTTAGGACTAGTGGTACAGATACGCAGTATTTT
TRBJ2-7,-,-,TRBV11-1,CASSLAAIWRGEQYF,TGTGCCAGCAGCTTAGCGGCGATTTGGCGGGGCGAGCAGTACTTC
TRBJ1-1,-,-,TRBV4-1,CASSHQTVAEAFF,TGCGCCAGCAGCCACCAGACAGTAGCTGAAGCTTTCTTT
TRBJ2-1,-,TRBD2,TRBV5-1,CASSLGTSGSPEQFF,TGCGCCAGCAGCTTGGGGACTAGCGGGAGTCCTGAGCAGTTCTTC
TRBJ2-7,-,TRBD2,TRBV6-1,CASSSWGGSSYEQYF,TGTGCCAGCAGCTCCTGGGGAGGGAGCTCCTACGAGCAGTACTTC
TRBJ2-7,-,TRBD1,TRBV28,CASSTQDRGGIYEQYF,TGTGCCAGCAGTACCCAGGACAGGGGGGGGATCTACGAGCAGTACTTC